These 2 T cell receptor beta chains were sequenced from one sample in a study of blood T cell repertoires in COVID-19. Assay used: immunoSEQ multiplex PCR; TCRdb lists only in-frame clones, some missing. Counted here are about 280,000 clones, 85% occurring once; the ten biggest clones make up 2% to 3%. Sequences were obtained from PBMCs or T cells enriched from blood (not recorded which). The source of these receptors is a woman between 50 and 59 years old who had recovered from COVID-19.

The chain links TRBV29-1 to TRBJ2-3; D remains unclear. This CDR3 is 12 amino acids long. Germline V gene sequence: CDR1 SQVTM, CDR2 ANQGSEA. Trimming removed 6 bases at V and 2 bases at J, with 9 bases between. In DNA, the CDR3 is TGCAGCGTCGTGCGCTTCACAGATACGCAGTATTTT. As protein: CSVVRFTDTQYF.

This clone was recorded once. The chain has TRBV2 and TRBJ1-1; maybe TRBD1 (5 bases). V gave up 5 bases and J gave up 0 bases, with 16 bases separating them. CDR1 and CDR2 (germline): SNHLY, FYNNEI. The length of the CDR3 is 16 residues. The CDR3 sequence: CASSQGVGVMNTEAFF. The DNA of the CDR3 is TGTGCCAGCAGTCAAGGGGTAGGGGTGATGAACACTGAAGCTTTCTTT.